The 14 T cell receptor beta chains reported below all come from one sample, sequenced in a study of shared T cell receptors in the human thymus. Measured with immunoSEQ multiplex PCR; TCRdb has only the in-frame clones, and not every one. The data hold about 540,000 clones, with 75% to 85% observed a single time. A further study also used this sample, focusing on human thymus T cells.

The specimen was thymocytes. These receptors originate from a boy in the first two years of life with a congenital heart defect.

This clone showed up just once. V is TRBV4-1 and J is TRBJ2-7; 8 bases map to TRBD2. Per germline, CDR1 MGHRA and CDR2 YSYEKL. V trimming: 0 bases; J trimming: 6 bases; junction bases outside the gene matches: 10. This CDR3 comprises 16 residues. CDR3 DNA: TGCGCCAGCAGCCAAGATCCTGGGACTAGGGACGGCGAGCAGTACTTC. This sequence encodes CASSQDPGTRDGEQYF.

V and J are TRBV30 and TRBJ2-3; 14 bases fit TRBD2. This CDR3 is 20 amino acids long. In germline, CDR1 is GTSNPN, CDR2 SVGIG (reference sequence). Losses at the gene ends were 1 base for V and 1 base for J; bases not matched to a gene: 13. This CDR3 reads CAWSARLAGGPGVGTDTQYF. CDR3 nucleotides: TGTGCCTGGAGTGCCCGACTAGCGGGAGGGCCAGGGGTGGGCACAGATACGCAGTATTTT.

This chain connects TRBV5-4 to TRBJ2-2; D is perhaps TRBD2 (5 bases). The ends were cut back, 5 bases at V and 4 bases at J, with 18 bases in the middle. Germline V lookup: CDR1 SGHNT, CDR2 YYREEE (reference sequence). The CDR3 is 16 residues long. The CDR3 sequence: CASRLVWSGRTGELFF. The DNA for the CDR3 is TGTGCCAGCAGACTCGTTTGGAGCGGCCGCACCGGGGAGCTGTTTTTT.

V gene TRBV7-9 combines with J gene TRBJ2-7; possibly TRBD2 for D (6 bases). The CDR3 sequence is 12 residues long. CDR1 is SEHNR and CDR2 is FQNEAQ in the germline V gene (reference sequence). V lost 11 bases, J lost 1 base, and 12 bases lay in between. The CDR3, as DNA: TGTGCCTCACGTAGCGGATCCTACGAGCAGTACTTC. Protein: CASRSGSYEQYF.

The gene calls are TRBV28 and TRBJ1-1, with D possibly matching TRBD1 (5 bases). Germline CDR1 is MDHEN and CDR2 is SYDVKM. This CDR3 spans 15 amino acids. V was shortened by 6 bases and J by 4 bases, with 18 bases between the two germline ends. CDR3 sequence: CASRLILPRGTEAFF. The CDR3 DNA sequence: TGTGCCAGCAGGTTGATATTACCAAGGGGCACTGAAGCTTTCTTT.

The chain links TRBV28 to TRBJ1-2; D is ambiguous. CDR1 MDHEN and CDR2 SYDVKM come from the germline V gene. The V end was cut by 5 bases, the J end by 5 bases, with 15 bases between. The CDR3 consists of 14 residues. The CDR3 bases are TGTGCCAGCAGTCCAAGCCGGTTTATATATGGCTACACCTTC. Amino acids: CASSPSRFIYGYTF.

The gene calls are TRBV28 and TRBJ2-7; a possible D gene is TRBD2 (5 bases). CDR1 and CDR2 (germline): MDHEN, SYDVKM. The CDR3 has 12 residues. Trimming took 8 bases from V and 1 from J, leaving 9 bases between them. CDR3 in DNA: TGTGCCAGCGGGAGAAGATCCTACGAGCAGTACTTC. It translates to CASGRRSYEQYF.

The chain joins TRBV20-1 to TRBJ1-1; tentative D call: TRBD1 (6 bases). Germline V gene lookup returns CDR1 DFQATT and CDR2 SNEGSKA (reference sequence). Trimming pared 3 bases from V and 8 bases from J, leaving 10 bases between. This CDR3 spans 11 amino acids. The DNA of the CDR3 is TGCAGTGCTAGTGGGACAAGAGAAGCTTTCTTT. It encodes CSASGTREAFF.

This chain links TRBV4-1 with TRBJ2-2, with 10 bases fitting TRBD2. There are 21 residues in the CDR3. The J segment lost 0 bases and the V segment lost 0 bases, leaving 13 bases of the junction unmatched. Germline values: CDR1 MGHRA, CDR2 YSYEKL. The CDR3 DNA reads TGCGCCAGCAGCCAAGATAGAAGGCGACTAGCGGGTGGGACGAACACCGGGGAGCTGTTTTTT. This codes for CASSQDRRRLAGGTNTGELFF.

CDR3 protein: CASSPRREQYF. DNA for the CDR3: TGTGCCAGCAGCCCCAGGCGCGAGCAGTACTTC. The chain combines TRBV7-8 with TRBJ2-7; D uncertain. The V end lost 5 bases, the J end lost 6 bases, and 8 bases lay between the germline ends. Germline V gene sequence: CDR1 SGHVS, CDR2 FQNEAQ. CDR3 size: 11 residues.

The rearrangement links TRBV9 to TRBJ2-1; 8 positions match TRBD2. Trimming cost V 3 bases and J 5 bases; bases outside gene matches: 7. CDR1 is SGDLS and CDR2 is YYNGEE in the germline V gene. CDR3 size: 15 residues. The CDR3 here is CASSAPGGRHNEQFF. The DNA of the CDR3 is TGTGCCAGCAGCGCCCCTGGCGGGAGGCACAATGAGCAGTTCTTC.

About this clone: In the same sample, other DNA sequences code for this CDR3. The chain employs TRBV5-1 and TRBJ2-7; no clear D. CDR1 is SGHRS, CDR2 YFSETQ, per germline. Trimming stripped 0 bases from V and 5 bases from J, with 3 bases between. The CDR3 length is 11 residues. The CDR3 DNA reads as TGCGCCAGCAGCTTGGCGGACGAGCAGTACTTC. This translates into CASSLADEQYF.

There are a few counts of this clone. The chain employs TRBV6-6 and TRBJ2-7; the match to TRBD2 covers 8 bases. The CDR3 loop spans 15 amino acids. Germline-derived CDR1 and CDR2 are MNHNY and SVGAGI (reference sequence). Trimming cost V 6 bases and J 6 bases; bases outside gene matches: 13. The CDR3, as DNA: TGTGCCAGCAGCACTGGGGGACCTCGGGAGGGCGAGCAGTACTTC. It encodes CASSTGGPREGEQYF.

The V and J genes are TRBV7-2 and TRBJ1-5; 10 bases match TRBD1. CDR3 length equals 16 residues. Trimming at V came to 6 bases and at J to 3 bases, leaving 8 bases not matched to a gene. Germline V lookup: CDR1 SGHTA, CDR2 FQGNSA. CDR3 DNA sequence: TGTGCCAGCAGACCAGGGACAGGGGTGAACAATCAGCCCCAGCATTTT. The encoded protein is CASRPGTGVNNQPQHF.